This TCR beta chain was recorded in a study of glioma-infiltrating T cells after dendritic cell vaccination. Study-wide context: Dendritic cell vaccine was injected intradermally three times, biweekly.

This CDR3 region has 13 residues. Trimming cost V 3 bases and J 1 base, with 6 bases left between them. Germline V gene data show CDR1 as LNHDA and CDR2 as SQIVND (reference sequence). The table came from immunoSEQ multiplex PCR; TCRdb's copy has only in-frame clones and leaves some out. Here the sample spans over 70,000 clones, about 80% being singletons. Fresh-frozen tumor tissue and more than two years of survival data were available for all. All glioblastoma patients lacked an isocitrate dehydrogenase mutation. The source of this sequence is a human donor with glioblastoma. The sample was blood, taken before dendritic cell vaccination. The rearrangement links TRBV19 to TRBJ1-1; D ambiguous. The CDR3 protein is CASSIWPNTEAFF. CDR3 DNA: TGTGCCAGTAGTATTTGGCCGAACACTGAAGCTTTCTTT.